Listed below are T cell receptor beta chains from one sample, sequenced in a study of cytomegalovirus exposure and HLA in healthy donors. The assay was immunoSEQ multiplex PCR, and TCRdb's table has in-frame clones only and misses some. Found here are approximately 190,000 clones, almost 70% of them singletons; the top ten hold less than 3%. Sequencing was performed on PBMCs. The receptors were gathered from a man aged 35 to 55 in good health and CMV-seropositive. Both conserved end residues are part of each CDR3. Clone size, where shown, is once, few, many, or a class for clones that have expanded.

abundance	v_gene	j_gene	CDR3aa
.	TRBV18	TRBJ1-4	CASSTSGGEKLFF
few	TRBV7-9	TRBJ1-1	CASSPRQGNTEAFF
.	TRBV4-1	TRBJ1-2	CASSQSNDRGPYGYTF
.	TRBV5-4	TRBJ2-3	CASSLAGEVGDTQYF
.	TRBV2	TRBJ2-3	CASSPGTKYTDTQYF
.	TRBV5-1	TRBJ2-3	CASSLSVLRTDTQYF
.	TRBV6-5	TRBJ2-7	CASSTIDRASYEQYF
.	TRBV10-3	TRBJ2-2	CAISGTGTSTGELFF
.	TRBV28	TRBJ1-2	CASSPQPGGYTF
.	TRBV5-1	TRBJ2-3	CASSLVAGLTDTQYF
.	TRBV7-2	TRBJ1-5	CASSAGTGNQPQHF
.	TRBV20-1	TRBJ2-7	CSASSEYEQYF
.	TRBV19	TRBJ2-2	CASSQDSGYTGELFF
few	TRBV2	TRBJ2-1	CASSLRASGGREQFF
few	TRBV4-2	TRBJ1-1	CASRRMSNTNTEAFF
.	TRBV18	TRBJ1-2	CASSPRTGGWDGYTF
.	TRBV29-1	TRBJ2-7	CSVKTGAYEQYF
.	TRBV6-5	TRBJ2-7	CASSYGQGPYEQYF
.	TRBV7-2	TRBJ2-1	CASSFSGGSYNEQFF
.	TRBV7-9	TRBJ2-5	CASSAPSGQGGETQYF
few	TRBV6-5	TRBJ2-1	CASSFLSTSGNEQFF
.	TRBV19	TRBJ1-6	CASSRDSPNSPLHF
.	TRBV9	TRBJ1-3	CASSTGRWLSGSGNTIYF
few	TRBV5-1	TRBJ2-1	CASSPERGRNEQFF
once	TRBV2	TRBJ1-6	CASSRGWVQRSSYNSPLHF
.	TRBV5-4	TRBJ1-1	CASSPGPQGGNTEAFF
.	TRBV4-2	TRBJ1-2	CASSHSSDRVDGYTF
.	TRBV6-5	TRBJ1-5	CASSPTRGSNQPQHF
.	TRBV28	TRBJ2-7	CASSFPDGGSYEQYF
.	TRBV18	TRBJ1-2	CASSPYRGEGRGGYTF
.	TRBV5-6	TRBJ2-7	CASSLGTSHFQYF
.	TRBV27	TRBJ1-6	CASSYTGTGFSPLHF
.	TRBV29-1	TRBJ2-7	CSVLGGIDNEQYF
.	TRBV5-1	TRBJ2-1	CASSSTGTYNEQFF
.	TRBV6-5	TRBJ1-2	CASSEGGGLRWTF
once	TRBV4-2	TRBJ1-5	CASSQEGTGLNQPQHF
.	TRBV29-1	TRBJ2-3	CSVAPLGGRANTDTQYF
few	TRBV5-1	TRBJ1-4	CASSLEGGDEKLFF
.	TRBV5-8	TRBJ1-1	CASSLGRGEAFF
once	TRBV6-5	TRBJ2-1	CASSPRGYNEQFF
.	TRBV19	TRBJ1-2	CASTTPGHGNYGYTF
.	TRBV5-1	TRBJ2-7	CASSRTGQASYEQYF
.	TRBV5-1	TRBJ2-3	CASSLDRVGRGTDTQYF
.	TRBV19	TRBJ2-1	CASSIDRGIDNEQFF
.	TRBV29-1	TRBJ1-2	CSVRPSGTSNYGYTF
.	TRBV10-2	TRBJ1-1	CASTGQLNTEAFF